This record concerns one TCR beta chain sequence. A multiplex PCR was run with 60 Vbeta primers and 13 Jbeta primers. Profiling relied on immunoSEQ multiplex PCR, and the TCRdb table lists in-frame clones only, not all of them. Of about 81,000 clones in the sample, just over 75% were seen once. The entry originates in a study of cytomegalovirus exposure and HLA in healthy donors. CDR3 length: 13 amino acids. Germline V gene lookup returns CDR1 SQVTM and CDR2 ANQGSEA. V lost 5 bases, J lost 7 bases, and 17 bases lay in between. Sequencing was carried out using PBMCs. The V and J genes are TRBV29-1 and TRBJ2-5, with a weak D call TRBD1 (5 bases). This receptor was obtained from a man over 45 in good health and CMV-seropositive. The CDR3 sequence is CSVKEQPQGTQYF. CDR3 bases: TGCAGCGTTAAGGAACAGCCCCAGGGGACCCAGTACTTC.